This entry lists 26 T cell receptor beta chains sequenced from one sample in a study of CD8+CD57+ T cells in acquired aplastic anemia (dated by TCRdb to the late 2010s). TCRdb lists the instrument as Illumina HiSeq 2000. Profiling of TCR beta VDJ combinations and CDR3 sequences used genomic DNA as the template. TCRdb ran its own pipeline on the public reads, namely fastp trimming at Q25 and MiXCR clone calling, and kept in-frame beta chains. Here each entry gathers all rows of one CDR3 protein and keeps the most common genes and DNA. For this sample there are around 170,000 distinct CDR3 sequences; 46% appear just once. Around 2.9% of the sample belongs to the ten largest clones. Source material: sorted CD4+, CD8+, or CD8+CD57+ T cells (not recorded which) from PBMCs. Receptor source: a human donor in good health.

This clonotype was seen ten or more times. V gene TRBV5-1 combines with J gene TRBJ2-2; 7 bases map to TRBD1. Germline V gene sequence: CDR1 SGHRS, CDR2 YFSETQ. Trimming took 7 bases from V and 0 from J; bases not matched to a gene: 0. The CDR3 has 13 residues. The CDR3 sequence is CASGTANTGELFF. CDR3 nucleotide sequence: TGCGCCAGCGGGACAGCGAACACCGGGGAGCTGTTTTTT.

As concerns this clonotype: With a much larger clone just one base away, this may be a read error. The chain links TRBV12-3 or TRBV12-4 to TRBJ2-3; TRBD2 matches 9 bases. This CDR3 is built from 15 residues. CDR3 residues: CANSLLAGAKDTQYF. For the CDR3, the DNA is TGTGCCAACAGTTTGTTAGCGGGAGCAAAAGATACGCAGTATTTT.

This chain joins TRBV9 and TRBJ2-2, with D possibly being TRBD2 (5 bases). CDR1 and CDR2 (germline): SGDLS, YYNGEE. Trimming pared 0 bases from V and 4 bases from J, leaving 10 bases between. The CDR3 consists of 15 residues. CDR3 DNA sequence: TGTGCCAGCAGCGTAGCCGGGGTGGGCACCGGGGAGCTGTTTTTT. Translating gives CASSVAGVGTGELFF. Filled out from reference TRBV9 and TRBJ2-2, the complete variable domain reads DSGVTQTPKHLITATGQRVTLRCSPRSGDLSVYWYQQSLDQGLQFLIQYYNGEERAKGNILERFSAQQFPDLHSELNLSSLELGDSALYFCASSVAGVGTGELFFGEGSRLTVL.

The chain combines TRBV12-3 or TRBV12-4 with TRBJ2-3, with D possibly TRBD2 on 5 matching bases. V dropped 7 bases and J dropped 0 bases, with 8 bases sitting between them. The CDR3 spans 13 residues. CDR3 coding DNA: TGTGCCAGCACGTGGGAGAGCACAGATACGCAGTATTTT. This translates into CASTWESTDTQYF.

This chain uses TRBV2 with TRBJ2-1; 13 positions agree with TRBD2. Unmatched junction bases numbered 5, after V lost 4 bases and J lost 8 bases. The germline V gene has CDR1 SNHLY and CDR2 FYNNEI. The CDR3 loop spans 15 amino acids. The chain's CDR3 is CASSGGLAGNDEQFF. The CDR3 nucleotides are TGTGCCAGCAGTGGGGGACTAGCGGGAAACGATGAGCAGTTCTTC.

The CDR3, as DNA: TGTGCCAGCCCCGGGACAGGGGGGTACGAGCAGTACTTC. This translates into CASPGTGGYEQYF. This chain links TRBV24-1 with TRBJ2-7; 11 nucleotides match TRBD1. Germline V lookup: CDR1 KGHDR, CDR2 SFDVKD. CDR3 length equals 13 residues. Losses at the gene ends were 11 bases for V and 4 bases for J; bases not matched to a gene: 6.

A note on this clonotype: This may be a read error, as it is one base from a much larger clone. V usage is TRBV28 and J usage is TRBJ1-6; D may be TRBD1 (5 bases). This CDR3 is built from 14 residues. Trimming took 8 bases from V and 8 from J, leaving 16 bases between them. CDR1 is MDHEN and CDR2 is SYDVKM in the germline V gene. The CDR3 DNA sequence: TGTGCCAGCCGCTCTGGGACCTGGGATTCACCCCTCCACTTT. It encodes CASRSGTWDSPLHF. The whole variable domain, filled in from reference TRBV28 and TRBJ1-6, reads DVKVTQSSRYLVKRTGEKVFLECVQDMDHENMFWYRQDPGLGLRLIYFSYDVKMKEKGDIPEGYSVSREKKERFSLILESASTNQTSMYLCASRSGTWDSPLHFGNGTRLTVT.

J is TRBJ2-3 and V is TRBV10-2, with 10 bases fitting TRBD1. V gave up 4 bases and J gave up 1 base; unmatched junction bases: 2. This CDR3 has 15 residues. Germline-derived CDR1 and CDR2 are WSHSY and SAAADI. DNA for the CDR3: TGCGCCAGCAGTGGCGGGACAGGGGGCACAGATACGCAGTATTTT. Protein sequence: CASSGGTGGTDTQYF.

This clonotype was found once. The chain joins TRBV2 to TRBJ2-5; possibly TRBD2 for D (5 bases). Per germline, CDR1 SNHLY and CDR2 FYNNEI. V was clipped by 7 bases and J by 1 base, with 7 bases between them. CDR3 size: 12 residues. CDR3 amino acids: CASKGLQETQYF. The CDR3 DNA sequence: TGTGCCAGCAAAGGACTCCAAGAGACCCAGTACTTC.

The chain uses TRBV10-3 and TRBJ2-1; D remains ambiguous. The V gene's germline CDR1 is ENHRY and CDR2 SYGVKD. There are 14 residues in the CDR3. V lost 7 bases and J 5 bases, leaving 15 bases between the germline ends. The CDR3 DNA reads TGTGCCATCACGGGTTCTCCGGAGCACAATGAGCAGTTCTTC. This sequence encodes CAITGSPEHNEQFF.

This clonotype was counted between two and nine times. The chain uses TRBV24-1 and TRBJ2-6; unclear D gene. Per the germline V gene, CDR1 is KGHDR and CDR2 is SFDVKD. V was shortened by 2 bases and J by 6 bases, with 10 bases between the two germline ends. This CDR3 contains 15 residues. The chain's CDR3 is CATSDSQYPANVLTF. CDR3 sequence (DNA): TGTGCCACCAGTGATTCTCAATACCCGGCCAACGTCCTGACTTTC.

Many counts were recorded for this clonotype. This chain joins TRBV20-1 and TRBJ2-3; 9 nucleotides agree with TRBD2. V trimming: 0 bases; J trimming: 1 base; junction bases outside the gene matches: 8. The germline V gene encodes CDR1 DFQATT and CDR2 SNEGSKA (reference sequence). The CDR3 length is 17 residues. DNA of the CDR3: TGCAGTGCTAGAGATCGAGCGACTAGCGGACGCACAGATACGCAGTATTTT. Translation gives CSARDRATSGRTDTQYF.

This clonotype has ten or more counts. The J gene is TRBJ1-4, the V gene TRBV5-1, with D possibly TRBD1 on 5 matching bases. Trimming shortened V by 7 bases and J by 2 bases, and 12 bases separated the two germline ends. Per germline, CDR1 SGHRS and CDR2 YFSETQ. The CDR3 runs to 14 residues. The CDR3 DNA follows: TGCGCCAGCGCCGCGACAGTTACTAATGAAAAACTGTTTTTT. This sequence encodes CASAATVTNEKLFF.

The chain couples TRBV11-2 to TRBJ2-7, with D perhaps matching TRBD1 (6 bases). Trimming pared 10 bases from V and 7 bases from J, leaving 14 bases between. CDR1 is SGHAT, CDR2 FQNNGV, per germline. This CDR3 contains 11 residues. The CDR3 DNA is TGTGCCAATAGCAACACAGGGGAGCAGTACTTC. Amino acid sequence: CANSNTGEQYF. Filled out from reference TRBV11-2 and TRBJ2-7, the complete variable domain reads EAGVAQSPRYKIIEKRQSVAFWCNPISGHATLYWYQQILGQGPKLLIQFQNNGVVDDSQLPKDRFSAERLKGVDSTLKIQPAKLEDSAVYLCANSNTGEQYFGPGTRLTVT.

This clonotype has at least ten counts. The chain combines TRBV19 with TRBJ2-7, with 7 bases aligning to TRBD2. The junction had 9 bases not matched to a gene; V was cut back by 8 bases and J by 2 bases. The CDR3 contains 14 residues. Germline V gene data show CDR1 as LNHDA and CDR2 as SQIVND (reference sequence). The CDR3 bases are TGTGCCAGTGGCTCTAGCGGAGATCCCTACGAGCAGTACTTC. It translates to CASGSSGDPYEQYF.

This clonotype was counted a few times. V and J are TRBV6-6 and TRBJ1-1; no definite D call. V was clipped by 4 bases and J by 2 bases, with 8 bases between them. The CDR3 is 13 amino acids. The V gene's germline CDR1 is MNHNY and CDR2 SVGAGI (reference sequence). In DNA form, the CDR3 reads TGTGCCAGCAGTTCCGGTCCTAACACTGAAGCTTTCTTT. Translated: CASSSGPNTEAFF.

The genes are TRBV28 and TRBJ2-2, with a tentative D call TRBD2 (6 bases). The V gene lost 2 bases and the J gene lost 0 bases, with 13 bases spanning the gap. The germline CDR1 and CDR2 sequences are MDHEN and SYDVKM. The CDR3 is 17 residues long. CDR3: CASSLKLLAANTGELFF. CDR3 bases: TGTGCCAGCAGTTTAAAATTACTAGCAGCGAACACCGGGGAGCTGTTTTTT. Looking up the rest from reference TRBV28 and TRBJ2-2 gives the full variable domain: DVKVTQSSRYLVKRTGEKVFLECVQDMDHENMFWYRQDPGLGLRLIYFSYDVKMKEKGDIPEGYSVSREKKERFSLILESASTNQTSMYLCASSLKLLAANTGELFFGEGSRLTVL.

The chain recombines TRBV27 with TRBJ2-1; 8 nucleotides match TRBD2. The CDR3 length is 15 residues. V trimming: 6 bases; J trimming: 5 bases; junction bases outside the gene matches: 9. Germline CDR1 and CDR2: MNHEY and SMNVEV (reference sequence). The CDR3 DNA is TGTGCCAGCAGCGGCGTGGTAGCGGGAAACAATGAGCAGTTCTTC. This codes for CASSGVVAGNNEQFF.

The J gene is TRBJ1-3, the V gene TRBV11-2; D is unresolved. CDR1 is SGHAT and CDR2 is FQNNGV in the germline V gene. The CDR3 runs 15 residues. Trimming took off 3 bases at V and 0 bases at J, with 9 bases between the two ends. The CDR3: CASSLDSSSGNTIYF. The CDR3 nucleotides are TGTGCCAGCAGCTTGGATAGTTCCTCTGGAAACACCATATATTTT.

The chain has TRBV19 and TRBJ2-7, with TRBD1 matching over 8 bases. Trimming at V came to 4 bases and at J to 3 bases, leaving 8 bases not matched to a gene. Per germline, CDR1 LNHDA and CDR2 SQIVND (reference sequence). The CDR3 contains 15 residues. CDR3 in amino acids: CASSTSGTGGYEQYF. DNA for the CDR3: TGTGCCAGTAGTACCTCCGGGACAGGTGGCTACGAGCAGTACTTC.

The CDR3: CASTAPSVVADTQYF. In nucleotides, the CDR3 is TGTGCCAGCACCGCCCCCTCTGTGGTGGCAGATACGCAGTATTTT. This chain joins TRBV6-1 and TRBJ2-3; no reliable D call. The CDR3 is made up of 15 amino acids. Germline V gene data show CDR1 as MNHNS and CDR2 as SASEGT. Trimming cost V 7 bases and J 4 bases, with 18 bases left between them.

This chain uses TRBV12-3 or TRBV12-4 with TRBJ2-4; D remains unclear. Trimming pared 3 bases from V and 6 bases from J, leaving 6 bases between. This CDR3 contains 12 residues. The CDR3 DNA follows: TGTGCCAGCAGTTTTTCCGGAAACATTCAGTACTTC. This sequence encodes CASSFSGNIQYF.

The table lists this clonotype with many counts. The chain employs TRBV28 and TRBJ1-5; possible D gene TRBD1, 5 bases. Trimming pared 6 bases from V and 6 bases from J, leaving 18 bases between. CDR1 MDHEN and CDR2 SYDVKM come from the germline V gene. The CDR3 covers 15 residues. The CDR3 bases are TGTGCCAGCAGCCTCGGACAATTCGGATTTCAGCCCCAGCATTTT. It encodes CASSLGQFGFQPQHF. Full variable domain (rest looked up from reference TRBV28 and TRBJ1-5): DVKVTQSSRYLVKRTGEKVFLECVQDMDHENMFWYRQDPGLGLRLIYFSYDVKMKEKGDIPEGYSVSREKKERFSLILESASTNQTSMYLCASSLGQFGFQPQHFGDGTRLSIL.

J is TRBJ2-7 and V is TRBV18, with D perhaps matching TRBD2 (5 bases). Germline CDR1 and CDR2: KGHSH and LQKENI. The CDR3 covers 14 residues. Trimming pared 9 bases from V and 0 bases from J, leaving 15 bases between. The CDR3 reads CASYSDQSSYEQYF. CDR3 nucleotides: TGTGCCAGTTATAGCGATCAAAGCTCCTACGAGCAGTACTTC.

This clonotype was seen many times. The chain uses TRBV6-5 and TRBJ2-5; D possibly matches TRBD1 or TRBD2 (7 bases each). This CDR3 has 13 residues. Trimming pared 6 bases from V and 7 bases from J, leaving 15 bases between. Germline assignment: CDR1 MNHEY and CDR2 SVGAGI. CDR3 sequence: CASRRTGEGTQYF. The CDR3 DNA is TGTGCCAGCAGAAGAACAGGGGAGGGGACCCAGTACTTC.

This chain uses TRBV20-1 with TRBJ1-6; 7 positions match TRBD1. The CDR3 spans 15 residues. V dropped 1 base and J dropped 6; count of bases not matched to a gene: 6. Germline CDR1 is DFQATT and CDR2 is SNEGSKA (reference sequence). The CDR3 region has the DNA TGCAGTGCTAGAGGGGTGACAGGGATTAATTCACCCCTCCACTTT. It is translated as CSARGVTGINSPLHF.